This T cell receptor beta chain was captured in a study of Graves' ophthalmopathy and Graves' hyperthyroidism (dated 2018 in TCRdb). About the study as a whole: Peripheral blood was collected at initial diagnosis, prior to any treatment. In total, approximately 130 blood samples were TCR-sequenced: some 40 ophthalmopathy, about 75 hyperthyroidism and about 17 hyperthyroidism-to-ophthalmopathy patients. T-cell repertoires of thyroid tissue and blood were compared in 5 or 6 hyperthyroidism patients. The study used TCR beta repertoire signatures to distinguish Graves' ophthalmopathy from Graves' hyperthyroidism and to predict progression to ophthalmopathy. To explore V-J signatures that separate ophthalmopathy from hyperthyroidism, a discovery set of more than 95 patients was enrolled, consisting of more than 40 with ophthalmopathy and roughly 59 with stable hyperthyroidism. Following sampling, methimazole starting at 30 mg daily was administered to hyperthyroidism patients, and high-dose intravenous methylprednisolone was administered to ophthalmopathy patients. The independent validation cohort included 18 hyperthyroidism patients plus 17 patients who later progressed from hyperthyroidism to ophthalmopathy. General conclusions and limits of the study: Sample size was not statistically predetermined, and group allocation was not concealed from the investigators. The 13-signature model separated ophthalmopathy from stable hyperthyroidism with about 86% sensitivity and about 84% specificity in cross-validation, and 80%/75% in the test set. Among expanded thyroid clonotypes with frequency above 0.001, most also showed up in blood, which suggests that blood repertoires may reflect the thyroid immune response. In validation, the model predicted ophthalmopathy progression with 55% to 71% sensitivity and 72.22% specificity; roughly 12 predicted patients were CT-confirmed with GO in a median of 6.5 months.

Patients with ophthalmopathy had moderately to severely active disease, with a Clinical Activity Score of 3 or more, a NOSPECS grade of 4 or more, and a disease duration of less than 3 months. Patients were excluded if they had other autoimmune diseases, uncontrolled infections, pregnancy or lactation. Diagnosis relied on clinical symptoms, serum thyroxine, TRAb, thyroid ultrasound and orbital computed tomography. Using Ficoll-Paque density gradient centrifugation, PBMCs were isolated from 8.5 to 10 ml of fresh peripheral blood. Total RNA was extracted with Trizol reagent and quality-checked on an Agilent 2100 Bioanalyzer. At least ten counts were recorded for this clonotype. Its antigen is still unknown. There are no base qualities to consult, and no much larger clone falls within one base. For repertoire sequencing, TCR beta CDR3 regions were amplified from RNA transcripts. A first-round RT-PCR used HTBI primers with the Qiagen OneStep RT-PCR kit, followed by a second-round multiplex PCR, size selection and purification. Sequencing of the libraries was carried out on an Illumina HiSeq2000 in paired-end mode with 100 bp reads. Per the original workflow: SOAPnuke was used to process the reads, removing any read that contained adapters or uncalled bases, had a mean Phred below 15, or lacked an exact match to the constant primer or identifier. High-quality paired reads were merged with COPE v1.2.5. Each unique nucleotide sequence was treated as a clonotype, and MiTCR v1.1 was used to align the clonotypes to the IMGT TRB V, D and J references. Analysis was restricted to V-J combinations with a frequency above 0.0001, which covered just over 98% of repertoires. For each V-J combination, a TCR clonal expansion and chaos score was defined as the ratio of F50 clonal expansion to chaos observed in the TCRdist matrix. Welch's t-statistics and random forest were used to reduce features to 13 V-J combinations, which were fed into a naive Bayes classifier. Thyroid-blood repertoire similarity was quantified with the Morisita-Horn index. The public reads were reprocessed in TCRdb via fastp at Q25 and MiXCR, keeping in-frame beta chains. Merged by CDR3 protein, the rows form single entries marked with the most common genes and DNA. Clone size and V and J calls follow TCRdb, not the original study. For this sample there are hundreds of thousands of distinct CDR3 sequences; 40% appear just once. Approximately 43% of the sample is taken by the ten largest.

The specimen was peripheral blood. This clonotype was obtained from an adult man with Graves' ophthalmopathy.

This receptor has the CDR3 CASTPFEGRRGETNYGYTF. The bases read TGTGCCAGTACCCCGTTCGAAGGGAGGAGGGGCGAGACTAACTATGGCTACACCTTC. Rearrangement joined TRBV19 to TRBJ1-2, and the D gene may be TRBD1, 5 bases matching. CDR1 LNHDA and CDR2 SQIVND were looked up in the germline V gene (reference sequence). Trimming takes 7 bases from V and 0 bases from J, and the germline ends sit 27 bases apart. Including cysteine and phenylalanine, the CDR3 has 19 amino acids. The sequence is cut down to CDR3 DNA, 57 bases in frame from base 1.